This TCR beta chain was profiled in a study of regulatory T cells in long-lasting Graves disease (dated by TCRdb to about 2021). In terms of the full investigation: To count as having persistent Graves' disease, a patient had to have received antithyroid drug treatment for over 5 years with TSH receptor autoantibodies remaining persistently positive. Patients with persistent Graves' disease were compared with patients with newly diagnosed Graves' disease using TCR sequencing and RNA sequencing of peripheral blood. The study was registered as a clinical trial and conducted in China. A total of 35 or so samples were covered by TCR sequencing, comprising about 13 persistent and around 20 newly diagnosed Graves' disease patients. In the clinical cohort, patients with persistent Graves' disease had used antithyroid drugs for an average of about 9.4 years. The paper's findings and limits, for the study overall: Persistent Graves' disease patients showed lower TCR Shannon entropy and fewer highly expanded clones than newly diagnosed patients, suggesting clonal expansion. Sequencing and analysis were limited to the TCR beta chain. Persistent disease showed preferential use of TRBV28, TRBJ1-2 and TRBJ2-5, whereas newly diagnosed disease favored TRBV20-1 and TRBJ2-1. Patients with persistent disease shared more public clonotypes (about 2,700) than newly diagnosed patients did (roughly 970). As a limitation, the authors acknowledged that the small sample size may reduce accuracy. Because the primary lesion, thyroid tissue, could not be accessed, the study looked at peripheral blood alone.

Receptors were amplified or captured by multiplex PCR. Data came from an Illumina HiSeq 4000. TCR beta libraries were built with iRepertoire HTBI primers and Arm-PCR amplification of CDR3 regions. PCR products were gel purified before sequencing. The study's processing was this. Gene usage analysis of CDR3 amino acid clonotypes used the approximately 62 TRBV and some 15 TRBJ segments found across samples. COPE and FqMerger were used to merge filtered high-quality paired reads into contigs. BLAST was used to align contigs to IMGT TRBV, TRBD and TRBJ reference genes, with CDR3 defined following IMGT. Clonotypes above 0.1% frequency were classified as highly expanded clones. Shannon entropy served as the measure of repertoire diversity, while the Gini coefficient captured V-J evenness. Public clonotypes were defined as clonotypes shared by more than one individual. TCRdb trimmed the raw reads at Q25, called clones with MiXCR and kept productive beta chains. Rows with a matching CDR3 protein are joined into one entry that keeps the most common DNA and genes. V and J calls and clone size were set by TCRdb, not the authors. Counted in this sample were fewer than 450,000 distinct CDR3 sequences; 23% of them appeared once. The ten largest make up approximately 25% of the sample.

The time point label corresponds to: persistent/refractory GD, antithyroid drugs over 5 years with positive TRAb. For both TCR sequencing and RNA sequencing, RNA was extracted from PBMCs in TRIzol. The diagnosis of Graves' disease followed American Thyroid Association guidelines. Patients were recruited from an endocrinology department in Xi'an, China. From each patient, around 9.3 milliliters of peripheral blood was collected into an EDTA anticoagulant tube. PBMCs were isolated by Ficoll Paque Plus density gradient separation without further T cell sorting. An Agilent 2100 Bioanalyzer and agarose gel were used to assess RNA quality, and a NanoDrop 2000 was used to measure RNA concentration. CDR1 KGHSH and CDR2 LQKENI are derived from the germline V gene. V drops 3 bases and J drops 6 bases, leaving 11 bases in between. There are 13 amino acids in the CDR3, from cysteine to phenylalanine inclusive. Only CDR3 DNA remains: 39 bases, in frame from the first base.

To note about this clonotype: The specificity of this receptor is unknown. Per-base qualities were not stored, and no clone one base away is much larger.

The TCR comes from a female donor with Graves disease. Sequencing used peripheral blood mononuclear cells (PBMCs), obtained when the disease was refractory, from a patient treated with antithyroid drugs. The rearranged chain carries TRBV18 and TRBJ1-2, with no confident D gene call. The sequenced DNA is TGTGCCAGCTCACCGGCCGGGGAGCATGGCTACACCTTC. Translated, this gives CASSPAGEHGYTF.